The 25 T cell receptor beta chains below were found in one sample sequenced in a study of T-cell memory formation after mild COVID-19. MiXCR, run by TCRdb on the 5' RACE reads, gives a single entry per CDR3 protein. The data show 150,000 to 200,000 distinct CDR3 sequences, around a tenth seen once. Sequencing was performed on PBMCs or a T cell subset sorted from them (not recorded which). The receptors stem from a man in his late teens or twenties who had mild COVID-19 (a few samples of this study predate the infection). Cell type and time point are not known.

This clonotype was seen only a few times. The chain employs TRBV29-1 and TRBJ2-7, with 7 bases identical to TRBD1. Germline-derived CDR1 and CDR2 are SQVTM and ANQGSEA. V dropped 6 bases and J dropped 3; count of bases not matched to a gene: 8. The CDR3 runs 13 residues. The CDR3, as DNA: TGCAGCGTCTCCGGGACAGTTTACTACGAGCAGTACTTC. Protein sequence: CSVSGTVYYEQYF.

The table lists this clonotype with a few counts. This chain links TRBV7-2 with TRBJ1-5, with no clear D. This CDR3 has 14 residues. The V and J ends lost 2 bases and 7 bases respectively, with 12 bases between them. Germline assignment: CDR1 SGHTA and CDR2 FQGNSA. The DNA of the CDR3 is TGTGCCAGCAGCTTACGGCAGGACCTACAGCCCCAGCATTTT. It is translated as CASSLRQDLQPQHF.

V and J are TRBV6-2 or TRBV6-3 and TRBJ2-7; 7 nucleotides align to TRBD1. V shed 8 bases and J 4 bases; nucleotides not matched to a gene: 5. This CDR3 has 12 amino acids. Germline assignment: CDR1 MNHEY and CDR2 SVGEGT. The CDR3 loop is CASRTGLYEQYF. The CDR3 DNA follows: TGTGCCAGCCGGACAGGTTTATACGAGCAGTACTTC.

The V and J genes are TRBV6-5 and TRBJ2-2; 12 nucleotides line up with TRBD1. The trim removed 6 bases at V and 7 bases at J, leaving 6 bases unmatched. The CDR3 spans 15 residues. The germline V gene has CDR1 MNHEY and CDR2 SVGAGI. The CDR3 here is CASSPGQGAGGELFF. CDR3 sequence (DNA): TGTGCCAGCAGCCCGGGACAGGGGGCAGGCGGGGAGCTGTTTTTT.

Only a few counts were recorded for this clonotype. The chain combines TRBV4-3 with TRBJ1-1, with 8 bases that match TRBD1. The germline gives CDR1 LGHNA, CDR2 YSLEER. J was trimmed by 6 bases and V by 0 bases; bases with no gene match: 9. The CDR3 is 16 residues long. The CDR3 bases are TGCGCCAGCAGCCAAGAAGCGGGCCAGGGGGCATCTGAAGCTTTCTTT. It codes for CASSQEAGQGASEAFF.

This clonotype has more than one count but fewer than ten. V is TRBV27 and J is TRBJ2-1; 8 bases are a match to TRBD1. The CDR3 runs to 20 residues. CDR1 and CDR2 from the germline V gene are MNHEY and SMNVEV (reference sequence). Unmatched junction bases numbered 17, after V lost 1 base and J lost 3 bases. The CDR3 DNA is TGTGCCAGCAGTTTATTCGCAGGGGGCTATCGGGTAGGTCGCTACAATGAGCAGTTCTTC. Its protein product is CASSLFAGGYRVGRYNEQFF.

This clonotype was detected only a few times. The genes are TRBV4-1 and TRBJ2-1; 8 bases are a match to TRBD1. Looked up from germline, CDR1 is MGHRA and CDR2 is YSYEKL. V gave up 5 bases and J gave up 10 bases; unmatched junction bases: 13. The CDR3 loop spans 15 amino acids. CDR3 region: CASSSRGPVGVEQFF. In DNA, the CDR3 is TGCGCCAGCAGCTCCAGGGGGCCCGTAGGAGTGGAGCAGTTCTTC.

This clonotype appeared a few times. The V and J genes are TRBV5-1 and TRBJ1-2; 11 bases are shared with TRBD1. Per germline, CDR1 SGHRS and CDR2 YFSETQ. V trimming: 4 bases; J trimming: 5 bases; junction bases outside the gene matches: 7. The CDR3 contains 15 residues. This chain's CDR3 is CASSAGQGARYGYTF. CDR3 in DNA: TGCGCCAGCAGCGCCGGACAGGGGGCCAGGTATGGCTACACCTTC.

This clonotype was seen only once. This may be a read error: a much more frequent sequence differs by one nucleotide. The CDR3 loop is CASSLGALNSPFHF. In DNA form, the CDR3 reads TGTGCCAGCAGTTTAGGGGCCCTAAATTCACCCTTCCACTTT. This chain uses TRBV12-3 or TRBV12-4 with TRBJ1-6, with D hard to call. The CDR3 length is 14 residues.

V and J are TRBV24-1 and TRBJ1-4; the D is unclear. Germline CDR1 KGHDR, CDR2 SFDVKD. Trimming pared 3 bases from V and 5 bases from J, leaving 6 bases between. The CDR3 is made up of 13 amino acids. The CDR3 spells CATSDGSNEKLFF. CDR3 coding DNA: TGTGCCACCAGTGATGGCTCCAATGAAAAACTGTTTTTT.

This clonotype was seen a handful of times. The chain combines TRBV5-5 with TRBJ1-6; 7 positions match TRBD1. V gave up 2 bases and J gave up 7 bases; unmatched junction bases: 12. This CDR3 has 17 residues. The germline CDR1 and CDR2 sequences are SGHKS and YYEKEE (reference sequence). The CDR3 protein is CASSFGFDRVMNSPLHF. In DNA form, the CDR3 reads TGTGCCAGCAGCTTCGGATTCGACAGGGTGATGAATTCACCCCTCCACTTT.

In this sample, this clonotype turned up once. The chain couples TRBV7-6 to TRBJ1-5, with 7 bases that match TRBD1. This CDR3 region has 17 residues. V shed 1 base and J 4 bases; nucleotides not matched to a gene: 10. Per the germline V gene, CDR1 is SGHVS and CDR2 is FNYEAQ. The CDR3 region is CASSLEPGDRENQPQHF. The CDR3 coding sequence is TGTGCCAGCAGCTTAGAACCTGGGGACAGAGAAAATCAGCCCCAGCATTTT.

This clonotype appeared many times. The rearrangement links TRBV18 to TRBJ2-3; D not certain. Per germline, CDR1 KGHSH and CDR2 LQKENI. V lost 5 bases to trimming and J lost 0 bases, with 3 bases between them. The CDR3 runs to 12 residues. The CDR3 region is CASSASTDTQYF. The CDR3 DNA reads TGTGCCAGCTCAGCCAGCACAGATACGCAGTATTTT. Variable domain in full (rest from reference TRBV18 and TRBJ2-3): NAGVMQNPRHLVRRRGQEARLRCSPMKGHSHVYWYRQLPEEGLKFMVYLQKENIIDESGMPKERFSAEFPKEGPSILRIQQVVRGDSAAYFCASSASTDTQYFGPGTRLTVL.

This clonotype showed up just a few times. The chain recombines TRBV15 with TRBJ1-5; 7 nucleotides align to TRBD1. CDR1 LNHNV and CDR2 YYDKDF come from the germline V gene (reference sequence). The CDR3 length is 15 residues. With 1 base clipped from V and 6 bases from J, the junction kept 6 bases outside the gene matches. CDR3 sequence (DNA): TGTGCCACCAGCAGAGGGGGGACAGATGCTCAGCCCCAGCATTTT. It translates to CATSRGGTDAQPQHF.

V and J are TRBV6-5 and TRBJ2-6; no firm D call. The CDR3 has 15 amino acids. Germline-derived CDR1 and CDR2 are MNHEY and SVGAGI. Trimming took off 0 bases at V and 2 bases at J, with 5 bases between the two ends. The CDR3 DNA sequence: TGTGCCAGCAGTTACTCACGGACTGGGGCCAACGTCCTGACTTTC. Amino acids: CASSYSRTGANVLTF.

The rearrangement joins TRBV6-6 to TRBJ2-1; perhaps TRBD1 as D (5 bases). The CDR3 loop spans 15 amino acids. Germline values: CDR1 MNHNY, CDR2 SVGAGI (reference sequence). V dropped 6 bases and J dropped 0 bases, with 12 bases sitting between them. The CDR3 here is CASRRGPSSYNEQFF. DNA of the CDR3: TGTGCCAGCAGAAGGGGCCCCAGCTCCTACAATGAGCAGTTCTTC.

This clonotype has just a few counts. The chain employs TRBV2 and TRBJ1-2; the D gene is possibly TRBD1 (5 bases). This CDR3 has 14 residues. Trimming left V 7 bases short and J 4 bases short, with 16 bases between. Looked up from germline, CDR1 is SNHLY and CDR2 is FYNNEI. CDR3: CASKDSSSSYGYTF. The CDR3 DNA follows: TGTGCCAGCAAAGACAGTTCTTCCAGCTATGGCTACACCTTC.

The chain links TRBV4-1 to TRBJ2-4, with 8 bases that match TRBD1. The CDR3 has 17 amino acids. Germline V gives CDR1 MGHRA, CDR2 YSYEKL. The junction had 6 bases not matched to a gene; V was cut back by 1 base and J by 1 base. CDR3 region: CASSQAGQGAAKNIQYF. CDR3 in DNA: TGCGCCAGCAGCCAAGCGGGGCAGGGGGCGGCCAAAAACATTCAGTACTTC.

This clonotype appeared a few times. The V gene is TRBV5-1, the J gene TRBJ1-5; D gene unclear. Trimming took off 5 bases at V and 2 bases at J, with 14 bases between the two ends. The CDR3 runs to 15 residues. CDR1 is SGHRS and CDR2 is YFSETQ in the germline V gene. Here the CDR3 reads CASSPTPFGNQPQHF. In nucleotides, the CDR3 is TGCGCCAGCAGTCCAACACCTTTTGGCAATCAGCCCCAGCATTTT.

The J gene is TRBJ1-1, the V gene TRBV7-9; tentative D call: TRBD1 (5 bases). Germline lookup yields CDR1 SEHNR and CDR2 FQNEAQ (reference sequence). With 7 bases removed from V and 3 bases from J, the gap between germline ends came to 12 bases. This CDR3 has 13 amino acids. CDR3 in DNA: TGTGCCAGCAACCCACTGGGGGACACTGAAGCTTTCTTT. It yields the protein CASNPLGDTEAFF. Using reference TRBV7-9 and TRBJ1-1 for the parts outside the CDR3, the full variable domain is DTGVSQNPRHKITKRGQNVTFRCDPISEHNRLYWYRQTLGQGPEFLTYFQNEAQLEKSRLLSDRFSAERPKGSFSTLEIQRTEQGDSAMYLCASNPLGDTEAFFGQGTRLTVV.

The chain carries TRBV6-4 and TRBJ2-1; 13 bases fit TRBD2. Trimming removed 3 bases from V and 8 bases from J; junction bases left unmatched: 1. In germline, CDR1 is MRHNA, CDR2 SNTAGT. The CDR3 runs to 14 residues. CDR3 protein: CASSEGLAGHEQFF. DNA for the CDR3: TGTGCCAGCAGTGAGGGACTAGCGGGGCATGAGCAGTTCTTC.

Here the CDR3 DNA reads TGCGCCAGCAGCCGGCCGGACAGGGTCGGGGGCTACACCTTC. Its protein is CASSRPDRVGGYTF. The V call is TRBV4-3, the J call TRBJ1-2, with 8 bases identical to TRBD1. The CDR3 is 14 residues long. CDR1 LGHNA and CDR2 YSLEER come from the germline V gene. After removal of 4 bases from V and 8 bases from J, the junction contained 9 bases not matched to a gene.

This clonotype was recorded at least ten times. This chain uses TRBV4-3 with TRBJ2-2; TRBD2 agrees at 11 bases. The CDR3 has 19 residues. Germline CDR1 is LGHNA and CDR2 is YSLEER. V shed 0 bases and J 0 bases; nucleotides not matched to a gene: 6. CDR3 DNA sequence: TGCGCCAGCAGCCAAGAGTGGCTAGCGGGGGGCACGAACACCGGGGAGCTGTTTTTT. It yields the protein CASSQEWLAGGTNTGELFF.

There are many counts of this clonotype. The chain couples TRBV7-2 to TRBJ2-3; possible D gene TRBD2, 5 bases. V gave up 2 bases and J gave up 6 bases, with 12 bases separating them. The CDR3 is made up of 14 amino acids. Germline V gives CDR1 SGHTA, CDR2 FQGNSA. This chain's CDR3 is CASSLNPTGDTQYF. In DNA form, the CDR3 reads TGTGCCAGCAGCTTAAATCCGACGGGGGATACGCAGTATTTT. Based on the CDR3 plus reference TRBV7-2 and TRBJ2-3, the full variable domain is GAGVSQSPSNKVTEKGKDVELRCDPISGHTALYWYRQSLGQGLEFLIYFQGNSAPDKSGLPSDRFSAERTGGSVSTLTIQRTQQEDSAVYLCASSLNPTGDTQYFGPGTRLTVL.

In this sample, this clonotype turned up a few times. This chain joins TRBV4-3 and TRBJ1-6, with no clear D. CDR3 length: 13 residues. From germline, CDR1 is LGHNA and CDR2 YSLEER. Trimming stripped 0 bases from V and 11 bases from J, with 8 bases between. The CDR3 DNA reads as TGCGCCAGCAGCCAAGATTCCGGAGCACCCCTCCACTTT. Encoded protein: CASSQDSGAPLHF.